This passage covers 15 T cell receptor beta chains from one sample sequenced in a study of control samples from healthy donors and cancer patients. Sequencing used immunoSEQ multiplex PCR; TCRdb keeps in-frame clones, though not all of them. The sample shows about 120,000 clones, around 90% of them seen only once. The sample consisted of blood. These receptors all come from a woman aged 70-85 years in good health.

The chain employs TRBV9 and TRBJ1-4; a possible D gene is TRBD1 (5 bases). The ends were cut back, 0 bases at V and 10 bases at J, with 13 bases in the middle. The CDR3 sequence is 14 residues long. The V gene's germline CDR1 is SGDLS and CDR2 YYNGEE. The CDR3, as DNA: TGTGCCAGCAGCGTAGGAGACAGCGGAGGAAAACTGTTTTTT. Its protein is CASSVGDSGGKLFF.

CDR3 DNA sequence: TGTGCCAGCAGGGACGCTCGCTCTGGAAACACCATATATTTT. This translates into CASRDARSGNTIYF. The chain couples TRBV6-5 to TRBJ1-3; D is undetermined. Looked up from germline, CDR1 is MNHEY and CDR2 is SVGAGI. V was cut by 6 bases and J by 0 bases, with 9 bases left in between. There are 14 residues in the CDR3.

Remarks on this clone: This same CDR3 is encoded by further DNA sequences in the sample. V usage is TRBV6-1 and J usage is TRBJ2-2; the D is unclear. From germline, CDR1 is MNHNS and CDR2 SASEGT. The CDR3 covers 14 residues. V lost 1 base, J lost 5 bases, and 8 bases lay in between. CDR3 in amino acids: CASSEGLGTGELFF. DNA for the CDR3: TGTGCCAGCAGTGAAGGTTTGGGAACCGGGGAGCTGTTTTTT.

This clone was observed a handful of times. The rearrangement uses TRBV7-9 and TRBJ2-3, with 10 bases lining up with TRBD1. The V and J ends lost 5 bases and 6 bases, in that order; junction bases with no gene match: 5. The CDR3 totals 14 residues. Germline-derived CDR1 and CDR2 are SEHNR and FQNEAQ (reference sequence). CDR3 nucleotides: TGTGCCAGCAGCGAACCGGGACAGGGGGATACGCAGTATTTT. This encodes CASSEPGQGDTQYF. The variable domain in full, with the rest retrieved from reference TRBV7-9 and TRBJ2-3, is DTGVSQNPRHKITKRGQNVTFRCDPISEHNRLYWYRQTLGQGPEFLTYFQNEAQLEKSRLLSDRFSAERPKGSFSTLEIQRTEQGDSAMYLCASSEPGQGDTQYFGPGTRLTVL.

The J gene is TRBJ2-3, the V gene TRBV5-1; 9 bases agree with TRBD1. Losses at the gene ends were 4 bases for V and 3 bases for J; bases not matched to a gene: 3. Germline-derived CDR1 and CDR2 are SGHRS and YFSETQ. The CDR3 totals 14 residues. This CDR3 reads CASSPDRGTDTQYF. The CDR3 DNA is TGCGCCAGCAGCCCGGACAGGGGAACAGATACGCAGTATTTT.

V gene TRBV2 combines with J gene TRBJ1-2; no definite D call. The CDR3 spans 15 residues. Trimming stripped 1 base from V and 6 bases from J, with 15 bases between. Germline CDR1 is SNHLY and CDR2 is FYNNEI. The CDR3 DNA reads TGTGCCAGCAGTGAAGGGGCCTTTGACCAGGATGGCTACACCTTC. Amino acids: CASSEGAFDQDGYTF.

The rearrangement joins TRBV19 to TRBJ2-3; 13 bases are a match to TRBD2. The V gene's germline CDR1 is LNHDA and CDR2 SQIVND (reference sequence). The CDR3 covers 15 residues. J lost 5 bases, V lost 5 bases, and 4 bases had no gene match. The CDR3 DNA follows: TGTGCCAGTAGTGGACTAGCGGGGGCCGGAGATACGCAGTATTTT. It is translated as CASSGLAGAGDTQYF.

The V call is TRBV7-3, the J call TRBJ2-6, with 7 bases identical to TRBD2. In germline, CDR1 is SGHTA, CDR2 FQGTGA. The CDR3 covers 15 residues. The junction had 3 bases not matched to a gene; V was cut back by 5 bases and J by 2 bases. The CDR3 spells CASSPGRAGANVLTF. CDR3 sequence (DNA): TGTGCCAGCAGCCCAGGGAGGGCTGGGGCCAACGTCCTGACTTTC.

The chain uses TRBV12-3 or TRBV12-4 and TRBJ1-1; D is unresolved. The CDR3 contains 13 residues. The germline V and J ends were trimmed by 5 bases and 4 bases, with 11 bases remaining between them. CDR3 protein: CASSPSGPTEAFF. DNA of the CDR3: TGTGCCAGCAGTCCCTCCGGGCCCACTGAAGCTTTCTTT.

The rearrangement uses TRBV11-2 and TRBJ2-2; TRBD1 matches 8 bases. V shed 5 bases and J 13 bases; nucleotides not matched to a gene: 12. The CDR3 totals 14 residues. The germline CDR1 and CDR2 sequences are SGHAT and FQNNGV. Written as DNA, the CDR3 is TGTGCCAGCAGCATGAGACAGGGGCCGACCAGGCTGTTTTTT. Translated: CASSMRQGPTRLFF.

This rearrangement joins TRBV7-9 to TRBJ1-1, with D possibly matching TRBD1 (6 bases). The V gene lost 3 bases and the J gene lost 1 base, with 9 bases spanning the gap. CDR1 is SEHNR and CDR2 is FQNEAQ in the germline V gene (reference sequence). The CDR3 is made up of 14 amino acids. CDR3 coding DNA: TGTGCCAGCAGCTTCGGGGGCCAGAACACTGAAGCTTTCTTT. Translating it yields CASSFGGQNTEAFF.

V usage is TRBV7-6 and J usage is TRBJ2-3; TRBD1 is a possible D gene (6 bases). The germline V gene has CDR1 SGHVS and CDR2 FNYEAQ. V was shortened by 3 bases and J by 2 bases, with 12 bases between the two germline ends. The CDR3 sequence is 15 residues long. The CDR3 is CASSFPGHSTDTQYF. CDR3 coding DNA: TGTGCCAGCAGCTTTCCGGGACACTCCACAGATACGCAGTATTTT.

This clone was seen just once. The V call is TRBV5-4, the J call TRBJ1-2; a weak D match, TRBD1 (5 bases). Germline V gives CDR1 SGHNT, CDR2 YYREEE (reference sequence). The CDR3 spans 14 residues. Trimming stripped 3 bases from V and 4 bases from J, with 13 bases between. In nucleotides, the CDR3 is TGTGCCAGCAGCTGGCATGGGGACCCCTATGGCTACACCTTC. Protein product: CASSWHGDPYGYTF.

The V call is TRBV7-2, the J call TRBJ1-1; D not resolved. The CDR3 loop spans 15 amino acids. The ends were cut back, 1 base at V and 1 base at J, with 10 bases in the middle. In germline, CDR1 is SGHTA, CDR2 FQGNSA. For the CDR3, the DNA is TGTGCCAGCAGCTTAGGTTTTGTCGCGAACACTGAAGCTTTCTTT. Translation: CASSLGFVANTEAFF.

V gene TRBV3-1 (or the pseudogene TRBV3-2) combines with J gene TRBJ2-7; possibly TRBD1 or TRBD2 for D (5 bases each). CDR1 LGHDT and CDR2 YNNKEL come from the germline V gene (reference sequence). V lost 8 bases and J lost 0, with 17 bases in between. The CDR3 consists of 15 residues. The CDR3 reads CASAGRDGSSYEQYF. The CDR3 DNA follows: TGTGCCAGCGCCGGACGGGACGGAAGCTCCTACGAGCAGTACTTC.